This T cell receptor (beta chain) was found in a study of blood T cell repertoires in COVID-19. About the research overall: The United States, Italy and Spain provided the acute and convalescent COVID-19 samples. In each case, the material was cDNA or gDNA derived from T cells, B-cell-depleted T cells, or PBMCs.

In the authors' methods: Amplification from reference gene primers served as the basis for estimated nucleated cell counts. Only in-frame clones appear in the TCRdb table, and some are missing; sequencing was by immunoSEQ multiplex PCR. For V, J and clone size, that table is used; D and trimming come from the DNA. The table includes about 370,000 clones, roughly 90% detected once. Those enrolled in Seattle joined during active infection and were followed longitudinally afterward. Germline values: CDR1 SGHTA, CDR2 FQGNSA. The CDR3 is 17 amino acids. The V end lost 0 bases, the J end lost 1 base, and 12 bases lay between the germline ends.

Sequencing used peripheral blood. V gene TRBV7-2 combines with J gene TRBJ2-2; D may be TRBD2 (6 bases). The TCR sequence derives from a woman between 25 and 40 years old with COVID-19, enrolled during active disease. CDR3 sequence (DNA): TGTGCCAGCAGCTTAGCGCTGACTAGATGGAACACCGGGGAGCTGTTTTTT. Its protein product is CASSLALTRWNTGELFF.